The rows below give T cell receptor beta chains drawn from one sample of a study of spatial heterogeneity in lung cancer. TCRdb re-called the 5' RACE reads through MiXCR, storing one row per CDR3 protein. The sample has roughly 120,000 distinct CDR3 sequences, 11% seen once. The specimen comprised PBMCs, sampled at follow-up. Receptor source: a female donor with early-stage non-small cell lung cancer. CDR3s leave out the opening cysteine and the closing phenylalanine or tryptophan. Rows may omit the clone size; those that give it use once, few, many or a size class.

CDR3 length,V gene,clone size,J gene,CDR3 protein
11,TRBV5-1,few,TRBJ1-1,ASSLATGAEAF
12,TRBV3-1,few,TRBJ1-5,ASSPDWGAQPQH
14,TRBV5-5,many,TRBJ2-1,ASSLFAGVSYNEQF
11,TRBV15,few,TRBJ1-1,ATSLDMNTEAF
11,TRBV20-1,few,TRBJ1-1,SAEGRTNTEAF
15,TRBV5-1,NA,TRBJ2-3,ASSLVASGRGTDTQY
11,TRBV7-2,many,TRBJ1-1,ASSTQLDTEAF
14,TRBV27,few,TRBJ2-1,ASSFGGRGRNNEQF
12,TRBV5-6,many,TRBJ2-1,ASSSLDREDEQF
13,TRBV2,few,TRBJ1-5,ACKQDPKRNQPQH
12,TRBV4-3,many,TRBJ1-6,ASSQETGNSPLH
10,TRBV12-3/TRBV12-4,many,TRBJ1-5,ASSLSGAPQH
13,TRBV18,many,TRBJ2-1,ASSPLGGPRDEQF
13,TRBV3-1,many,TRBJ2-1,ASSHWTSGNDEQF
16,TRBV3-1,many,TRBJ2-5,ASSQEGSIAGTQETQY
12,TRBV2,many,TRBJ2-5,ASSDQGRSETQY
13,TRBV12-3/TRBV12-4,many,TRBJ2-1,ASSFPLGDDNEQF